This T cell receptor (beta chain) was sequenced in a study of shared clonotypes between healthy human individuals. Study information: A donor's plate count was three for CD4 naive and three for CD4 memory; CD8 naive had two and CD8 memory one.

Within Nashville, Tennessee resided all donors, each a Caucasian adult. In its sample, this clone was seen once. The V and J ends lost 7 bases and 3 bases respectively, with 9 bases between them. The CDR3 spans 13 residues. The germline V gene encodes CDR1 MDHEN and CDR2 SYDVKM. Measured with immunoSEQ multiplex PCR; TCRdb has only the in-frame clones, and not every one. The profile shows around 600,000 clones, approximately 97% of them singletons. Source material: naive CD4+ T cells sorted from blood. Subset noted: CD45RA+ positively selected. The sequence came from a woman in her twenties or thirties in good health. The V call is TRBV28, the J call TRBJ2-2; no clear D. DNA of the CDR3: TGTGCCAGCACCCGCCGGGACACCGGGGAGCTGTTTTTT. The encoded protein is CASTRRDTGELFF.